Each of the 31 T cell receptor beta chains below was sequenced from the same sample in a study of CD8 T cells in Susac syndrome. An input of roughly 0.5 to 1 ug of RNA was subjected to reverse transcription using random hexamers. In TCRdb, the immunoSEQ multiplex PCR reads were re-called with MiXCR into one record per CDR3 protein. The sample has some 130,000 distinct CDR3 sequences, roughly 94% seen once. Sequencing used CD8+ T cells from PBMCs. The receptor set was obtained from a human donor with Susac syndrome.

V usage is TRBV28 and J usage is TRBJ2-2; D call uncertain. This CDR3 comprises 14 residues. Trimming removed 5 bases from V and 1 base from J, with 8 bases in between. Germline V gene sequence: CDR1 MDHEN, CDR2 SYDVKM. This CDR3 reads CASSPWGNTGELFF. In nucleotides, the CDR3 is TGTGCCAGCAGTCCCTGGGGGAACACCGGGGAGCTGTTTTTT.

Worth noting for this clonotype: At one end the junction does not follow the germline gene, possibly because of a read error. The chain uses TRBV12-3 or TRBV12-4 and TRBJ1-1; TRBD1 matches at 7 bases. CDR3 length: 14 amino acids. In nucleotides, the CDR3 is TGTGCCAGCAATCCAGGGGGGCGGAACGCTGAAGCTTTCTTT. It encodes CASNPGGRNAEAFF.

The rearrangement joins TRBV7-6 to TRBJ2-5, with D unresolved. V lost 8 bases and J lost 5, with 9 bases in between. This CDR3 is built from 11 residues. Germline CDR1 reads SGHVS; CDR2 reads FNYEAQ. The CDR3 nucleotides are TGTGCCAGCCTCGTCGGGGAGACCCAGTACTTC. Protein: CASLVGETQYF.

The gene calls are TRBV27 and TRBJ2-7; TRBD2 is a possible D gene (5 bases). Germline CDR1 MNHEY, CDR2 SMNVEV (reference sequence). Trimming took off 7 bases at V and 2 bases at J, with 12 bases between the two ends. The CDR3 contains 13 residues. The CDR3 loop reads CASMSLGAYEQYF. The CDR3 DNA reads as TGTGCCAGCATGTCCCTCGGGGCCTACGAGCAGTACTTC.

This clonotype was counted a single time. The chain is built from TRBV12-3 or TRBV12-4 and TRBJ1-5; perhaps TRBD1 as D (6 bases). The V end was cut by 4 bases, the J end by 9 bases, with 13 bases between. The CDR3 length is 13 residues. CDR3 sequence: CASSYGDKRPQHF. CDR3 nucleotides: TGTGCCAGCAGTTATGGGGACAAAAGGCCCCAGCATTTT.

The V and J genes are TRBV7-2 and TRBJ2-7; no clear D gene. The CDR3 extends over 13 amino acids. Germline V CDR1 and CDR2: SGHTA, FQGNSA. V was pared by 5 bases and J by 3 bases, with 11 bases between. The CDR3 loop is CASSPENIYEQYF. As DNA, the CDR3 is TGTGCCAGCAGCCCCGAGAATATCTACGAGCAGTACTTC.

The genes are TRBV7-9 and TRBJ2-1; D is unclear. The CDR3 is 14 residues long. The V gene lost 1 base and the J gene lost 2 bases, with 6 bases spanning the gap. Germline values: CDR1 SEHNR, CDR2 FQNEAQ (reference sequence). The CDR3 DNA is TGTGCCAGCAGCTTAGGACTCACCTACAATGAGCAGTTCTTC. Protein sequence: CASSLGLTYNEQFF. Supplemented by reference TRBV7-9 and TRBJ2-1, the full variable domain reads DTGVSQNPRHKITKRGQNVTFRCDPISEHNRLYWYRQTLGQGPEFLTYFQNEAQLEKSRLLSDRFSAERPKGSFSTLEIQRTEQGDSAMYLCASSLGLTYNEQFFGPGTRLTVL.

This clonotype appeared a single time. This sequence joins TRBV29-1 and TRBJ2-5, with D maybe TRBD1 (6 bases). CDR3 size: 14 residues. V was cut by 7 bases and J by 4 bases, with 19 bases left in between. Germline V gives CDR1 SQVTM, CDR2 ANQGSEA. CDR3 DNA sequence: TGCAGCGCACCGGGACACCCCTTTGCAGAGACCCAGTACTTC. Residues: CSAPGHPFAETQYF.

The chain recombines TRBV2 with TRBJ2-7; possible D gene TRBD2, 5 bases. With 3 bases removed from V and 5 bases from J, the gap between germline ends came to 20 bases. This CDR3 spans 16 amino acids. The germline gives CDR1 SNHLY, CDR2 FYNNEI. The CDR3 here is CASSDGRTPGDHEQYF. CDR3 DNA sequence: TGTGCCAGCAGTGATGGGAGAACCCCCGGAGACCACGAGCAGTACTTC.

V usage is TRBV7-9 and J usage is TRBJ2-7, with D perhaps given as TRBD1 or TRBD2 (5 bases each). Germline CDR1 reads SEHNR; CDR2 reads FQNEAQ (reference sequence). The CDR3 consists of 15 residues. Trimming shortened V by 5 bases and J by 3 bases, and 17 bases separated the two germline ends. The CDR3 here is CASSPGRGTVYEQYF. In DNA, the CDR3 is TGTGCCAGCAGCCCGGGACGAGGGACCGTCTACGAGCAGTACTTC.

This chain connects TRBV20-1 to TRBJ2-3, with 8 positions matching TRBD1. Germline V gives CDR1 DFQATT, CDR2 SNEGSKA (reference sequence). The CDR3 covers 15 residues. With V trimmed by 1 base and J by 4 bases, 7 bases remained unmatched. The DNA of the CDR3 is TGCAGTGCTAGAGGCTCCCAGGACAGGGCAGATACGCAGTATTTT. Amino acid sequence: CSARGSQDRADTQYF.

This clonotype occurred once. The chain employs TRBV14 and TRBJ2-1; 8 bases fit TRBD2. The CDR3 runs to 16 residues. V was pared by 1 base and J by 7 bases, with 9 bases of the junction left unmatched. Germline V CDR1 and CDR2: SGHDN, FVKESK. CDR3 sequence: CASSQVQAGVNNEQFF. For the CDR3, the DNA is TGTGCCAGCAGCCAAGTCCAAGCGGGAGTGAATAATGAGCAGTTCTTC.

The chain recombines TRBV20-1 with TRBJ1-2; no clear D gene. The CDR3 contains 12 residues. Trimming pared 6 bases from V and 6 bases from J, leaving 14 bases between. Looked up from germline, CDR1 is DFQATT and CDR2 is SNEGSKA (reference sequence). The CDR3 sequence is CSAPGSVHGYTF. DNA of the CDR3: TGCAGTGCCCCTGGCTCAGTACATGGCTACACCTTC.

The V and J genes are TRBV12-3 or TRBV12-4 and TRBJ2-7, with TRBD1 identical over 8 bases. The J segment lost 7 bases and the V segment lost 4 bases, leaving 9 bases of the junction unmatched. The CDR3 has 14 residues. This CDR3 reads CASSYPQGAGEQYF. CDR3 DNA sequence: TGTGCCAGCAGTTACCCCCAGGGGGCTGGGGAGCAGTACTTC.

CDR3: CATQRGEARETQYF. For the CDR3, the DNA is TGTGCCACCCAGCGGGGGGAGGCGAGGGAGACCCAGTACTTC. The chain employs TRBV28 and TRBJ2-5; 9 nucleotides line up with TRBD2. Trimming took 10 bases from V and 5 from J; bases not matched to a gene: 11. This CDR3 has 14 residues. The germline V gene has CDR1 MDHEN and CDR2 SYDVKM. The full variable domain, in which reference TRBV28 and TRBJ2-5 provide the parts outside the CDR3, is DVKVTQSSRYLVKRTGEKVFLECVQDMDHENMFWYRQDPGLGLRLIYFSYDVKMKEKGDIPEGYSVSREKKERFSLILESASTNQTSMYLCATQRGEARETQYFGPGTRLLVL.

V gene TRBV4-1 combines with J gene TRBJ2-3; D is unclear. CDR1 is MGHRA and CDR2 is YSYEKL in the germline V gene. Trimming stripped 2 bases from V and 4 bases from J, with 13 bases between. The CDR3 spans 15 residues. The CDR3 nucleotides read TGCGCCAGCAGCCAACAAATAGGGTCCTCAGATACGCAGTATTTT. This gives the protein CASSQQIGSSDTQYF.

This clonotype was observed once. The V and J genes are TRBV27 and TRBJ2-7; D may be TRBD2 (5 bases). CDR1 is MNHEY, CDR2 SMNVEV, per germline (reference sequence). This CDR3 has 14 amino acids. Trimming pared 8 bases from V and 3 bases from J, leaving 17 bases between. CDR3 sequence (DNA): TGTGCCAGCGCCTTGAGAGGGATCCTCTACGAGCAGTACTTC. Its translation is CASALRGILYEQYF.

This clonotype appeared once. This chain uses TRBV14 with TRBJ2-5; D is uncertain. Trimming left V 3 bases short and J 2 bases short, with 25 bases between. The CDR3 is made up of 19 amino acids. The germline gives CDR1 SGHDN, CDR2 FVKESK. CDR3 in DNA: TGTGCCAGCAGCCAGCCCGGGCCAGCCCTAACCATGATACAAGAGACCCAGTACTTC. It yields the protein CASSQPGPALTMIQETQYF. Supplemented by reference TRBV14 and TRBJ2-5, the full variable domain reads EAGVTQFPSHSVIEKGQTVTLRCDPISGHDNLYWYRRVMGKEIKFLLHFVKESKQDESGMPNNRFLAERTGGTYSTLKVQPAELEDSGVYFCASSQPGPALTMIQETQYFGPGTRLLVL.

This clonotype occurred once. This chain links TRBV27 with TRBJ2-1, with TRBD2 matching over 11 bases. Germline CDR1 and CDR2: MNHEY and SMNVEV (reference sequence). The CDR3 is 19 residues long. V shed 6 bases, J shed 4 bases, and the junction held 17 bases outside the gene matches. CDR3: CASRVFGQETSGDYNEQFF. The CDR3 DNA reads as TGTGCCAGCAGGGTGTTTGGACAGGAGACTAGCGGGGATTACAATGAGCAGTTCTTC.

This clonotype was observed once. The rearrangement links TRBV7-4 to TRBJ2-5, with 7 bases lining up with TRBD2. Germline CDR1 and CDR2: SGHVT and SQSDAQ. The CDR3 extends over 16 amino acids. The V and J ends lost 1 base and 4 bases, in that order; junction bases with no gene match: 9. DNA of the CDR3: TGTGCCAGCAGCTTAGATCCAGCGGGGTTAGGAGAGACCCAGTACTTC. Its protein is CASSLDPAGLGETQYF.

The chain uses TRBV9 and TRBJ1-2; D is ambiguous. This CDR3 contains 13 residues. Between the trimmed V and J ends, which lost 3 bases and 0 bases, there was a span of 6 bases. Germline values: CDR1 SGDLS, CDR2 YYNGEE. Here the CDR3 reads CASSEYPNYGYTF. CDR3 in DNA: TGTGCCAGCAGCGAATATCCTAACTATGGCTACACCTTC.

This chain connects TRBV18 to TRBJ2-5, with TRBD1 identical over 7 bases. Trimming took 4 bases from V and 5 from J; bases not matched to a gene: 13. CDR1 and CDR2 from the germline V gene are KGHSH and LQKENI. The CDR3 extends over 16 amino acids. The CDR3 sequence is CASSQGQAYSSETQYF. CDR3 nucleotide sequence: TGTGCCAGCTCACAAGGACAGGCTTACAGCTCGGAGACCCAGTACTTC.

This clonotype turned up a few times. The chain couples TRBV6-6 to TRBJ2-1; D is ambiguous. The CDR3 loop spans 11 amino acids. Germline V gene sequence: CDR1 MNHNY, CDR2 SVGAGI (reference sequence). The V end was cut by 2 bases, the J end by 8 bases, with 4 bases between. The CDR3: CASSYRDEQFF. The CDR3 DNA reads as TGTGCCAGCAGTTACAGGGATGAGCAGTTCTTC.

This chain links TRBV27 with TRBJ2-2; no clear D. Germline-derived CDR1 and CDR2 are MNHEY and SMNVEV (reference sequence). CDR3 length: 13 residues. Trimming removed 5 bases from V and 6 bases from J, with 10 bases in between. The CDR3 DNA sequence: TGTGCCAGCAGTCCAATTACTGCCGGGGAGCTGTTTTTT. Translating gives CASSPITAGELFF.

The genes are TRBV28 and TRBJ2-1, with 10 bases matching TRBD1. Germline CDR1 MDHEN, CDR2 SYDVKM. Germline trimming cut 4 bases from V and 10 bases from J; bases unmatched to any gene: 10. The length of the CDR3 is 15 residues. In nucleotides, the CDR3 is TGTGCCAGCAGTTCGACAGGGGGCAGTTTTATGGAGCAGTTCTTC. It translates to CASSSTGGSFMEQFF. Full variable domain (rest looked up from reference TRBV28 and TRBJ2-1): DVKVTQSSRYLVKRTGEKVFLECVQDMDHENMFWYRQDPGLGLRLIYFSYDVKMKEKGDIPEGYSVSREKKERFSLILESASTNQTSMYLCASSSTGGSFMEQFFGPGTRLTVL.

The chain links TRBV9 to TRBJ1-2; no clear D. Germline CDR1 and CDR2: SGDLS and YYNGEE. CDR3 length equals 14 residues. Trimming removed 0 bases from V and 2 bases from J, with 8 bases in between. CDR3 region: CASSVAGGNYGYTF. CDR3 bases: TGTGCCAGCAGCGTAGCTGGAGGGAACTATGGCTACACCTTC.

V and J are TRBV5-1 and TRBJ2-7, with 9 bases fitting TRBD2. CDR3 length: 14 amino acids. V was clipped by 3 bases and J by 3 bases; unmatched bases: 4. Germline assignment: CDR1 SGHRS and CDR2 YFSETQ. The CDR3 DNA sequence: TGCGCCAGCAGCTACGGGACTAGCAACTACGAGCAGTACTTC. It encodes CASSYGTSNYEQYF.

This clonotype was seen once. The chain is built from TRBV6-5 and TRBJ2-2; a weak D match, TRBD1 (6 bases). Trimming pared 6 bases from V and 8 bases from J, leaving 10 bases between. This CDR3 spans 12 amino acids. The V gene's germline CDR1 is MNHEY and CDR2 SVGAGI. This chain's CDR3 is CASSQQGGELFF. As DNA, the CDR3 is TGTGCCAGCAGCCAACAGGGTGGGGAGCTGTTTTTT.

The rearrangement uses TRBV5-4 and TRBJ1-1, with D uncertain. Germline V gene data show CDR1 as SGHNT and CDR2 as YYREEE (reference sequence). V lost 4 bases and J lost 4, with 17 bases in between. The CDR3 loop spans 15 amino acids. CDR3 nucleotides: TGTGCCAGCAGCCTGGGCTCGGGAGGATTCACTGAAGCTTTCTTT. It codes for CASSLGSGGFTEAFF.

V and J are TRBV5-6 and TRBJ2-4, with D unresolved. The CDR3 is made up of 12 amino acids. The germline gives CDR1 SGHDT, CDR2 YYEEEE. Trimming cost V 0 bases and J 3 bases, with 1 base left between them. In DNA form, the CDR3 reads TGTGCCAGCAGCTTGGACAAAAACATTCAGTACTTC. Translation: CASSLDKNIQYF.

This chain uses TRBV28 with TRBJ2-2, with D maybe TRBD1 (5 bases). V shed 8 bases and J shed 6 bases, with 19 bases lying between them. Per germline, CDR1 MDHEN and CDR2 SYDVKM. The CDR3 runs to 15 residues. Here the CDR3 DNA reads TGTGCCAGCCTTCCCCCTCATCAGGGTGCCGGGGAGCTGTTTTTT. Residues: CASLPPHQGAGELFF.